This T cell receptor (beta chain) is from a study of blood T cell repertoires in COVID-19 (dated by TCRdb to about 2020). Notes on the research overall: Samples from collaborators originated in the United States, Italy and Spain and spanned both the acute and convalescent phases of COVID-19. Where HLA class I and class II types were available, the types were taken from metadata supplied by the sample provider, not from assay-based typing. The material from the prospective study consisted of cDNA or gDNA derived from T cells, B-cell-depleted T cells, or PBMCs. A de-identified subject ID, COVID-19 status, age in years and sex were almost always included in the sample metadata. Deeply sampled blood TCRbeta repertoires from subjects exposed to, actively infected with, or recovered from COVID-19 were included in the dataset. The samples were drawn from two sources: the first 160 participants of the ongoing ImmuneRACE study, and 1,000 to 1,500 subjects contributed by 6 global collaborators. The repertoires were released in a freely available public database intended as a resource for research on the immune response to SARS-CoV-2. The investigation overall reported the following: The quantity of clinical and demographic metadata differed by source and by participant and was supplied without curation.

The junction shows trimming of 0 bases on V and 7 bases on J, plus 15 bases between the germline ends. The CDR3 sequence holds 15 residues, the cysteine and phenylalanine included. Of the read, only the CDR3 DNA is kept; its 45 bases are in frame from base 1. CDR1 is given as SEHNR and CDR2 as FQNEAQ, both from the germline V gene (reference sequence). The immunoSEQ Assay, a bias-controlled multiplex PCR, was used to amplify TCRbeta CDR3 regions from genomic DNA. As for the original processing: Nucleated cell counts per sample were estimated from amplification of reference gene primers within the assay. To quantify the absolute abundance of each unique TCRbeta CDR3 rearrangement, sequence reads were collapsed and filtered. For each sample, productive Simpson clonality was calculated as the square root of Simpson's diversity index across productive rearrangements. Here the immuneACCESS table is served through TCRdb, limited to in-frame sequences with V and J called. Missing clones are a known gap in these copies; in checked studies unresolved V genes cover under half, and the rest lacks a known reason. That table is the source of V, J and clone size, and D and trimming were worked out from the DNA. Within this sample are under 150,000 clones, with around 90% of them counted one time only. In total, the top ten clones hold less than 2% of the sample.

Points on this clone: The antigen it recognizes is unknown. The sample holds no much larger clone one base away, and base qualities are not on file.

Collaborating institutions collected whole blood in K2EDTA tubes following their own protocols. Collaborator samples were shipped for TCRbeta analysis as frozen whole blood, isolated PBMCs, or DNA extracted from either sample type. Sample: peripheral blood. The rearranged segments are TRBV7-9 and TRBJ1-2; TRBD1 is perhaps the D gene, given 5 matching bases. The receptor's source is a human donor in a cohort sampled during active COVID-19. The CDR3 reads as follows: CASSLAQAPRPGYTF. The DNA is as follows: TGTGCCAGCAGCTTAGCACAGGCCCCCAGGCCTGGCTACACCTTC.